This entry features one T cell receptor beta chain sequence. Its antigen is not known. One junction end does not reproduce the germline sequence, and a read error may be involved. This entry belongs to a study of identical twins. General study points: The analysis was cross-sectional rather than longitudinal within donors. With abundant cord blood beta clonotypes, insertions were fewer; memory repertoires showed no such pattern.

The CDR3 is made up of 16 amino acids. Germline assignment: CDR1 DFQATT and CDR2 SNEGSKA (reference sequence). TCRdb used MiXCR to reprocess the 5' RACE reads, holding one entry per CDR3 protein. The repertoire holds about 920,000 distinct CDR3 sequences, with approximately 13% as singletons. These data also formed part of another study, on yellow fever vaccine responses in identical twins. That work adds: Reportedly, the response of twins' T cells to the vaccine seemed partly convergent, partly personalized.

The chain employs TRBV20-1 and TRBJ2-3; possible D gene TRBD2, 5 bases. This TCR was sampled from a woman between 18 and 30 years old in good health. Sequencing used PBMCs. The CDR3 loop is CCARDLMTPQSRAQYF. The CDR3 DNA sequence: TGCTGTGCTAGAGATTTGATGACTCCTCAGTCGAGGGCGCAGTATTTT.